The 21 T cell receptor beta chains reported below all come from one sample, sequenced in a study of identical twins. TCRdb analysed the 5' RACE reads with MiXCR anew, one entry per CDR3 protein. Of 550,000 to 700,000 distinct CDR3 sequences listed, roughly 20% are singletons. The sample was also reused in another study, on T cells expressing NK-cell markers.

The sequenced material came from PBMCs. The source of these receptors is a woman younger than 35 in good health.

J is TRBJ2-1 and V is TRBV7-2; D possibly matches TRBD1 or TRBD2 (6 bases each). V lost 5 bases to trimming and J lost 2 bases, with 16 bases between them. This CDR3 is 16 amino acids long. Per germline, CDR1 SGHTA and CDR2 FQGNSA. The CDR3 DNA reads TGTGCCAGCAGCCCTAATAGGGGGGCCCCCTACAATGAGCAGTTCTTC. This encodes CASSPNRGAPYNEQFF. Full variable domain (outside the CDR3, taken from reference TRBV7-2 and TRBJ2-1): GAGVSQSPSNKVTEKGKDVELRCDPISGHTALYWYRQSLGQGLEFLIYFQGNSAPDKSGLPSDRFSAERTGGSVSTLTIQRTQQEDSAVYLCASSPNRGAPYNEQFFGPGTRLTVL.

In its sample, this clonotype was seen a few times. The chain has TRBV10-3 and TRBJ2-6; weak D call: TRBD1 (5 bases). Germline V gene lookup returns CDR1 ENHRY and CDR2 SYGVKD. V was trimmed by 5 bases and J by 4 bases, leaving 12 bases between them. This CDR3 comprises 15 residues. CDR3 sequence: CAISQSGLGANVLTF. The DNA for the CDR3 is TGTGCCATCAGTCAATCAGGGCTCGGGGCCAACGTCCTGACTTTC.

The rearrangement joins TRBV12-3 or TRBV12-4 to TRBJ2-7; a weak D match, TRBD1 (6 bases). The CDR3 extends over 12 amino acids. The germline V and J ends were trimmed by 5 bases and 6 bases, with 11 bases remaining between them. The CDR3 loop is CASSNRAGEQYF. DNA for the CDR3: TGTGCCAGCAGTAACAGGGCGGGCGAGCAGTACTTC.

The rearrangement joins TRBV11-2 to TRBJ2-2; D is uncertain. The CDR3 consists of 17 residues. In germline, CDR1 is SGHAT, CDR2 FQNNGV. V lost 3 bases to trimming and J lost 5 bases, with 19 bases between them. CDR3 region: CASSFYEVFGRTGELFF. The CDR3, as DNA: TGTGCCAGCAGCTTTTATGAAGTGTTCGGGCGGACCGGGGAGCTGTTTTTT. Full variable domain (rest looked up from reference TRBV11-2 and TRBJ2-2): EAGVAQSPRYKIIEKRQSVAFWCNPISGHATLYWYQQILGQGPKLLIQFQNNGVVDDSQLPKDRFSAERLKGVDSTLKIQPAKLEDSAVYLCASSFYEVFGRTGELFFGEGSRLTVL.

The chain employs TRBV7-3 and TRBJ2-1, with 14 nucleotides matching TRBD2. Germline-derived CDR1 and CDR2 are SGHTA and FQGTGA. This CDR3 region has 17 residues. The ends lost 4 bases at V and 5 bases at J; junction bases unmatched: 7. Here the CDR3 DNA reads TGTGCCAGCAGCTCACGACTAGCGGGGGGGCAGCACAATGAGCAGTTCTTC. It yields the protein CASSSRLAGGQHNEQFF.

V is TRBV3-1 and J is TRBJ2-7; 8 bases are a match to TRBD1. V was clipped by 4 bases and J by 2 bases; unmatched bases: 13. The CDR3 has 17 residues. Germline CDR1 LGHDT, CDR2 YNNKEL (reference sequence). The CDR3 is CASSPKVPGQVTYEQYF. In DNA form, the CDR3 reads TGTGCCAGCAGCCCTAAAGTTCCGGGACAGGTGACCTACGAGCAGTACTTC.

The genes are TRBV4-1 and TRBJ2-7; tentatively, D is TRBD1 (6 bases). Per germline, CDR1 MGHRA and CDR2 YSYEKL. Trimming pared 2 bases from V and 0 bases from J, leaving 8 bases between. The CDR3 runs 14 residues. The CDR3 coding sequence is TGCGCCAGCAGCCAACCGGGACACTCCTACGAGCAGTACTTC. This codes for CASSQPGHSYEQYF.

This clonotype has more than one count but fewer than ten. This chain uses TRBV10-3 with TRBJ2-7; TRBD2 matches at 7 bases. CDR3 length: 14 residues. Germline CDR1 reads ENHRY; CDR2 reads SYGVKD. V was pared by 0 bases and J by 5 bases, with 4 bases of the junction left unmatched. In DNA form, the CDR3 reads TGTGCCATCAGTGAGTCGAGCGGGACCCACGAGCAGTACTTC. Its translation is CAISESSGTHEQYF.

This clonotype came up a few times. The chain uses TRBV10-3 and TRBJ1-1; 10 bases map to TRBD1. CDR3 length equals 12 residues. In germline, CDR1 is ENHRY, CDR2 SYGVKD. V gave up 10 bases and J gave up 5 bases; unmatched junction bases: 4. In nucleotides, the CDR3 is TGTGCCACCCGGACAGGGGGTACTGAAGCTTTCTTT. This sequence encodes CATRTGGTEAFF.

There are a few counts of this clonotype. This chain links TRBV19 with TRBJ2-1; D possibly corresponds to TRBD2 (7 bases). The V gene's germline CDR1 is LNHDA and CDR2 SQIVND (reference sequence). The CDR3 has 16 residues. V shed 4 bases and J shed 6 bases, with 19 bases lying between them. CDR3 loop: CASSTRGAGQGNEQFF. The CDR3, as DNA: TGTGCCAGTAGTACCCGAGGAGCGGGACAAGGCAATGAGCAGTTCTTC.

At least ten counts were recorded for this clonotype. The chain recombines TRBV12-3 or TRBV12-4 with TRBJ1-5; D unresolved. The V end lost 2 bases, the J end lost 5 bases, and 7 bases lay between the germline ends. The CDR3 totals 13 residues. CDR3 amino acids: CASSLQRDQPQHF. The CDR3 DNA is TGTGCCAGCAGTTTACAGCGCGATCAGCCCCAGCATTTT.

This clonotype has a handful of counts. The rearrangement joins TRBV7-3 to TRBJ2-1; no reliable D call. The germline CDR1 and CDR2 sequences are SGHTA and FQGTGA. CDR3 length equals 12 residues. V lost 5 bases and J 8 bases, leaving 10 bases between the germline ends. CDR3 loop: CASSPGWDEQFF. CDR3 nucleotides: TGTGCCAGCAGCCCCGGTTGGGATGAGCAGTTCTTC.

V and J are TRBV2 and TRBJ2-7; the match to TRBD2 covers 7 bases. This CDR3 spans 14 amino acids. CDR1 and CDR2 (germline): SNHLY, FYNNEI. V trimming: 2 bases; J trimming: 2 bases; junction bases outside the gene matches: 3. The CDR3 protein is CASSELAAPYEQYF. CDR3 sequence (DNA): TGTGCCAGCAGTGAACTAGCGGCACCCTACGAGCAGTACTTC.

CDR3 in amino acids: CASSLTRGVFYEQYF. Written as DNA, the CDR3 is TGTGCCAGCAGCTTAACCAGGGGGGTGTTCTACGAGCAGTACTTC. The V call is TRBV7-2, the J call TRBJ2-7; D is possibly TRBD1 (7 bases). Germline-derived CDR1 and CDR2 are SGHTA and FQGNSA. This CDR3 has 15 amino acids. Deletions cut 2 bases from V and 3 bases from J, with 14 bases between.

V usage is TRBV20-1 and J usage is TRBJ1-2; D might be TRBD1 (5 bases). The CDR3 is 11 residues long. The V gene lost 6 bases and the J gene lost 4 bases, with 9 bases spanning the gap. In germline, CDR1 is DFQATT, CDR2 SNEGSKA (reference sequence). CDR3 nucleotides: TGCAGTGCCGCCGGGACCTATGGCTACACCTTC. Protein: CSAAGTYGYTF.

This clonotype was counted between two and nine times. The rearrangement uses TRBV6-1 and TRBJ2-3; 8 bases are shared with TRBD2. This CDR3 has 15 residues. Germline assignment: CDR1 MNHNS and CDR2 SASEGT. J gave up 9 bases and V 6 bases, and 14 bases lay outside the gene matches. CDR3 loop: CASSRRGREEGTQYF. CDR3 DNA sequence: TGTGCCAGCAGCCGACGGGGGCGGGAGGAGGGAACGCAGTATTTT.

The chain carries TRBV5-1 and TRBJ2-5, with D maybe TRBD2 (5 bases). V was clipped by 8 bases and J by 4 bases, with 18 bases between them. CDR1 is SGHRS and CDR2 is YFSETQ in the germline V gene. The CDR3 totals 14 residues. The CDR3, as DNA: TGCGCCAGTAAGGATCAGCGGACGGGAGAGACCCAGTACTTC. Protein product: CASKDQRTGETQYF.

This clonotype was counted a few times. This chain uses TRBV5-1 with TRBJ1-2, with D possibly matching TRBD1 (6 bases). The CDR3 length is 15 residues. V lost 5 bases and J 6 bases, leaving 20 bases between the germline ends. CDR1 is SGHRS, CDR2 YFSETQ, per germline. The chain's CDR3 is CASRMALGTWDGYTF. The CDR3 DNA reads as TGCGCCAGCAGGATGGCTCTCGGGACATGGGATGGCTACACCTTC.

This chain uses TRBV12-3 or TRBV12-4 with TRBJ2-7, with 7 positions matching TRBD2. CDR3 length: 15 residues. Losses at the gene ends were 1 base for V and 2 bases for J; bases not matched to a gene: 5. CDR3 DNA sequence: TGTGCCAGCAGTTTAGACACTAGCGTTGCCTACGAGCAGTACTTC. It encodes CASSLDTSVAYEQYF.

Ten or more counts support this clonotype. The rearrangement joins TRBV20-1 to TRBJ2-1, with TRBD1 matching 7 bases. The CDR3 contains 14 residues. Germline V gene sequence: CDR1 DFQATT, CDR2 SNEGSKA (reference sequence). Trimming at V came to 3 bases and at J to 0 bases, leaving 2 bases not matched to a gene. As DNA, the CDR3 is TGCAGTGCTAGGACAGGGAGCTCCTACAATGAGCAGTTCTTC. Translated: CSARTGSSYNEQFF.

V usage is TRBV7-2 and J usage is TRBJ2-7, with D perhaps matching TRBD2 (6 bases). Trimming removed 1 base at V and 3 bases at J, with 10 bases between. Germline CDR1 SGHTA, CDR2 FQGNSA. This CDR3 contains 14 residues. CDR3 in amino acids: CASSLGGDDYEQYF. The CDR3 DNA is TGTGCCAGCAGCTTAGGCGGGGACGACTACGAGCAGTACTTC.